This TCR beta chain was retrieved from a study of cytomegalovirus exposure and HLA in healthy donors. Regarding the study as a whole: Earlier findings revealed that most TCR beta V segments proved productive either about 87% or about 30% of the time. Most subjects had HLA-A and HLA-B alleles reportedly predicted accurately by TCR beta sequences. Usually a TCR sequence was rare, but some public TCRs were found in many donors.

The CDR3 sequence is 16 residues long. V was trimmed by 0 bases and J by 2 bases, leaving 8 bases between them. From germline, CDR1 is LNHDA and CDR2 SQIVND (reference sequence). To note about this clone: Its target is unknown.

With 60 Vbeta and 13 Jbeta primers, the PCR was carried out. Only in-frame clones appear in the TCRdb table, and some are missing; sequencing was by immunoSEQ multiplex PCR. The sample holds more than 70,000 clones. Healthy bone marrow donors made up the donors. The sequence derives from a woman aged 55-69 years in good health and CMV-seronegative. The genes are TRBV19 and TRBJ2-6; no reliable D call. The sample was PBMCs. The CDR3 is CASSIDHMAGANVLTF. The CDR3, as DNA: TGTGCCAGTAGTATAGATCACATGGCTGGGGCCAACGTCCTGACTTTC.